The 30 T cell receptor beta chains reported below all come from one sample, sequenced in a study of shared clonotypes between healthy human individuals (dated by TCRdb to the early 2020s). Library preparation used the immunoSEQ multiplex PCR assay. TCRdb retrieved this table from immuneACCESS and kept in-frame rearrangements only. Not all clones are present; in checked studies, unresolved V genes account for under half, and no reason is known for the remainder. This sample gives 650,000 to 750,000 clones in total; about two thirds of them show up just once. The ten largest clones take up about 1.8% of the sample. Sequenced sample: memory CD4+ T cells sorted from blood. According to the study, the label for this sample's cell subset or site signals: CD45RA-negative fraction. These receptors were taken from a woman aged 25 to 39 in good health.

V gene TRBV2 combines with J gene TRBJ2-1; 11 bases agree with TRBD2. Trimming cost V 6 bases and J 4 bases; bases outside gene matches: 5. This CDR3 contains 15 residues. From germline, CDR1 is SNHLY and CDR2 FYNNEI. CDR3 nucleotides: TGTGCCAGCAGGAAACTAGCGGGAGCTTACAATGAGCAGTTCTTC. This sequence encodes CASRKLAGAYNEQFF.

The chain has TRBV7-7 and TRBJ2-7; possible D gene TRBD1, 6 bases. CDR3 length: 15 amino acids. Between the trimmed V and J ends, which lost 1 base and 4 bases, there was a span of 14 bases. Looked up from germline, CDR1 is SSHAT and CDR2 is FNYEAQ (reference sequence). The CDR3 spells CASSLDEGRGYEQYF. CDR3 in DNA: TGTGCCAGCAGCTTAGACGAGGGCAGGGGATACGAGCAGTACTTC.

V gene TRBV27 combines with J gene TRBJ1-5; no clear D gene. The CDR3 is 16 amino acids. Germline lookup yields CDR1 MNHEY and CDR2 SMNVEV (reference sequence). V was shortened by 2 bases and J by 2 bases, with 13 bases between the two germline ends. DNA of the CDR3: TGTGCCAGCAGTTTAATGGCGCGGGAGGGCAATCAGCCCCAGCATTTT. Translated, it gives CASSLMAREGNQPQHF.

In this sample, this clone turned up many times. The V gene is TRBV2, the J gene TRBJ1-1; the D is unclear. The CDR3 spans 13 residues. The V gene's germline CDR1 is SNHLY and CDR2 FYNNEI. V was cut by 4 bases and J by 5 bases, with 11 bases left in between. The CDR3 loop reads CASSVSPTTEAFF. The CDR3 nucleotides read TGTGCCAGCAGTGTATCACCGACTACTGAAGCTTTCTTT.

The genes are TRBV11-2 and TRBJ2-5, with D hard to call. V gave up 5 bases and J gave up 5 bases, with 9 bases separating them. The CDR3 totals 12 residues. Germline assignment: CDR1 SGHAT and CDR2 FQNNGV. The CDR3 sequence: CASSADGETQYF. DNA of the CDR3: TGTGCCAGCAGCGCGGACGGGGAGACCCAGTACTTC.

The J gene is TRBJ2-3, the V gene TRBV4-2, with a possible D match to TRBD2 (6 bases). This CDR3 spans 16 amino acids. CDR1 and CDR2 from the germline V gene are LGHNA and YNFKEQ. V lost 1 base, J lost 2 bases, and 13 bases lay in between. CDR3 bases: TGTGCCAGCAGCCAAGTTATCGGGAGCCCCACAGATACGCAGTATTTT. It translates to CASSQVIGSPTDTQYF.

This clone was recorded a few times. The rearrangement uses TRBV2 and TRBJ1-2; no definite D call. Germline V gene data show CDR1 as SNHLY and CDR2 as FYNNEI. The V end lost 6 bases, the J end lost 7 bases, and 18 bases lay between the germline ends. This CDR3 spans 14 amino acids. The CDR3 nucleotides read TGTGCCAGCAGGCGGGGTGGAGGTTACTCTGGCTACACCTTC. As protein: CASRRGGGYSGYTF.

This rearrangement joins TRBV5-1 to TRBJ2-2; D is unresolved. The CDR3 is 13 residues long. V lost 0 bases to trimming and J lost 6 bases, with 6 bases between them. Germline V gene lookup returns CDR1 SGHRS and CDR2 YFSETQ. DNA of the CDR3: TGCGCCAGCAGCTTGGACGCATCCGGGGAGCTGTTTTTT. Its translation is CASSLDASGELFF.

This clone was detected ten times or more. CDR3 protein: CASSSTSGLETQYF. Here the CDR3 DNA reads TGTGCCAGCAGCTCGACTAGCGGGCTGGAGACCCAGTACTTC. The chain links TRBV7-3 to TRBJ2-5, with TRBD2 identical over 10 bases. The CDR3 loop spans 14 amino acids. V shed 4 bases and J 5 bases; nucleotides not matched to a gene: 4. In germline, CDR1 is SGHTA, CDR2 FQGTGA.

In this sample, this clone turned up a few times. The rearrangement uses TRBV7-9 and TRBJ1-2, with D unresolved. The CDR3 has 12 residues. V gave up 6 bases and J gave up 4 bases, with 9 bases separating them. CDR1 SEHNR and CDR2 FQNEAQ come from the germline V gene (reference sequence). The CDR3 region has the DNA TGTGCCAGCAGTGAAATTCTCTATGGCTACACCTTC. Its translation: CASSEILYGYTF.

The chain links TRBV7-8 to TRBJ1-1, with D perhaps matching TRBD1 (5 bases). Trimming stripped 1 base from V and 5 bases from J, with 17 bases between. Per germline, CDR1 SGHVS and CDR2 FQNEAQ. This CDR3 spans 16 amino acids. CDR3 coding DNA: TGTGCCAGCAGCTTAGGTATGAGCAGGGAAAAAACTGAAGCTTTCTTT. Translation gives CASSLGMSREKTEAFF.

This chain uses TRBV7-6 with TRBJ1-1; unclear D gene. Per the germline V gene, CDR1 is SGHVS and CDR2 is FNYEAQ. The CDR3 length is 13 residues. Trimming took off 5 bases at V and 3 bases at J, with 10 bases between the two ends. The CDR3 region is CASSPGRDTEAFF. CDR3 nucleotide sequence: TGTGCCAGCAGCCCTGGCCGGGACACTGAAGCTTTCTTT.

This clone turned up a few times. The DNA of the CDR3 is TGTGCCAGCAGCTTACAACGGGACATTGAAGCTTTCTTT. Translating gives CASSLQRDIEAFF. The chain carries TRBV7-2 and TRBJ1-1; TRBD1 might be the D (6 bases). This CDR3 comprises 13 residues. Trimming took off 2 bases at V and 7 bases at J, with 11 bases between the two ends. CDR1 and CDR2 (germline): SGHTA, FQGNSA.

The chain combines TRBV2 with TRBJ1-1; D is possibly TRBD1 (6 bases). Deletions cut 7 bases from V and 0 bases from J, with 18 bases between. The CDR3 length is 16 residues. CDR1 SNHLY and CDR2 FYNNEI come from the germline V gene. CDR3 DNA sequence: TGTGCCAGCACGCGACAGGACCCCGCCATGAACACTGAAGCTTTCTTT. Translating gives CASTRQDPAMNTEAFF.

The chain has TRBV28 and TRBJ2-7; 8 bases fit TRBD2. The V and J ends lost 4 bases and 2 bases, in that order; junction bases with no gene match: 10. This CDR3 spans 16 amino acids. Germline lookup yields CDR1 MDHEN and CDR2 SYDVKM. CDR3 amino acids: CASSSRAGARTYEQYF. The DNA of the CDR3 is TGTGCCAGCAGTTCTAGAGCGGGAGCACGGACCTACGAGCAGTACTTC.

This clone was picked up a small number of times. J is TRBJ1-1 and V is TRBV27; no definite D call. The CDR3 has 14 residues. Germline V lookup: CDR1 MNHEY, CDR2 SMNVEV (reference sequence). V was clipped by 6 bases and J by 0 bases, with 11 bases between them. The CDR3 region is CASSREGLNTEAFF. The CDR3 DNA follows: TGTGCCAGCAGCCGAGAGGGATTGAACACTGAAGCTTTCTTT.

This clone was counted a few times. The chain combines TRBV7-2 with TRBJ2-3; tentative D call: TRBD2 (7 bases). This CDR3 contains 19 residues. Germline V gene lookup returns CDR1 SGHTA and CDR2 FQGNSA. The V end lost 1 base, the J end lost 0 bases, and 20 bases lay between the germline ends. This CDR3 reads CASSLVGTYREGSTDTQYF. The CDR3 DNA reads TGTGCCAGCAGCTTAGTAGGGACGTACAGGGAGGGCAGCACAGATACGCAGTATTTT.

The rearrangement links TRBV6-5 to TRBJ1-1; 7 positions agree with TRBD1. This CDR3 comprises 15 residues. With V trimmed by 0 bases and J by 6 bases, 7 bases remained unmatched. Germline CDR1 reads MNHEY; CDR2 reads SVGAGI. The CDR3 spells CASSYSSGTAPEAFF. For the CDR3, the DNA is TGTGCCAGCAGTTACTCGAGTGGGACAGCACCTGAAGCTTTCTTT.

This chain links TRBV19 with TRBJ2-7; 9 nucleotides line up with TRBD1. The CDR3 length is 14 residues. In germline, CDR1 is LNHDA, CDR2 SQIVND (reference sequence). J lost 4 bases, V lost 7 bases, and 8 bases had no gene match. The CDR3 loop is CASTKGQGMYEQYF. For the CDR3, the DNA is TGTGCCAGTACCAAAGGACAGGGGATGTACGAGCAGTACTTC.

The J gene is TRBJ2-7, the V gene TRBV2, with D tentatively TRBD2 (6 bases). The V and J ends lost 6 bases and 1 base respectively, with 13 bases between them. The CDR3 is 14 amino acids. The germline V gene encodes CDR1 SNHLY and CDR2 FYNNEI. CDR3: CASSRLVGSYEQYF. Written as DNA, the CDR3 is TGTGCCAGCAGCCGACTAGTGGGGTCCTACGAGCAGTACTTC.

A word on this clone: This CDR3 is also generated by other DNA sequences in the sample. This sequence joins TRBV5-1 and TRBJ1-4, with a tentative D call TRBD1 (6 bases). Trimming took 3 bases from V and 4 from J, leaving 10 bases between them. Germline CDR1 and CDR2: SGHRS and YFSETQ. The CDR3 extends over 14 amino acids. The CDR3 spells CASSSGQLNEKLFF. CDR3 bases: TGCGCCAGCAGCTCCGGACAGCTTAATGAAAAACTGTTTTTT. Complete variable domain (other parts from reference TRBV5-1 and TRBJ1-4): KAGVTQTPRYLIKTRGQQVTLSCSPISGHRSVSWYQQTPGQGLQFLFEYFSETQRNKGNFPGRFSGRQFSNSRSEMNVSTLELGDSALYLCASSSGQLNEKLFFGSGTQLSVL.

The rearrangement uses TRBV25-1 and TRBJ2-3; D is unclear. CDR3 length: 11 residues. V was clipped by 5 bases and J by 8 bases, with 8 bases between them. Germline CDR1 MGHDK, CDR2 SYGVNS. The CDR3, as DNA: TGTGCCAGCAGTCTCGGTATTACGCAGTATTTT. This translates into CASSLGITQYF.

There are many counts of this clone. The gene calls are TRBV6-4 and TRBJ2-5; 7 bases map to TRBD1. Germline CDR1 and CDR2: MRHNA and SNTAGT. The CDR3 runs to 15 residues. The J segment lost 2 bases and the V segment lost 6 bases, leaving 9 bases of the junction unmatched. The DNA of the CDR3 is TGTGCCAGCAGGAGTGGGACAGACGTTCAAGAGACCCAGTACTTC. Amino acids: CASRSGTDVQETQYF.

This clone has a single count. This rearrangement joins TRBV6-5 to TRBJ2-5; D may be TRBD1 (6 bases). The V end was cut by 6 bases, the J end by 4 bases, with 12 bases between. Germline assignment: CDR1 MNHEY and CDR2 SVGAGI. The CDR3 totals 13 residues. CDR3: CASRGGHSETQYF. The CDR3 DNA follows: TGTGCCAGCAGAGGGGGTCACTCAGAGACCCAGTACTTC.

A note on this clone: A much larger clone lies a single base off, so this may be a read error. This same CDR3 is encoded by further DNA sequences in the sample. The chain combines TRBV7-3 with TRBJ1-1; D call uncertain. Germline CDR1 is SGHTA and CDR2 is FQGTGA. Deletions cut 5 bases from V and 3 bases from J, with 10 bases between. The CDR3 is made up of 13 amino acids. CDR3 DNA sequence: TGTGCCAGCAGCCCACAAAGAGACACTGAAGCTTTCTTT. It codes for CASSPQRDTEAFF.

The genes are TRBV7-9 and TRBJ1-2; no clear D. The CDR3 runs to 16 residues. Per the germline V gene, CDR1 is SEHNR and CDR2 is FQNEAQ (reference sequence). V was clipped by 5 bases and J by 5 bases, with 21 bases between them. DNA for the CDR3: TGTGCCAGCAGCCAAAAGGCCATGGGCAGAGCATATGGCTACACCTTC. Residues: CASSQKAMGRAYGYTF.

This clone was counted many times. The V and J genes are TRBV4-1 and TRBJ1-3; 9 bases align to TRBD1. This CDR3 has 21 amino acids. Looked up from germline, CDR1 is MGHRA and CDR2 is YSYEKL. The V gene end was trimmed by 2 bases and the J gene end by 0 bases; junction bases not matched to a gene: 17. The CDR3 is CASSQRIPGQGPRTSGNTIYF. DNA of the CDR3: TGCGCCAGCAGCCAAAGAATACCGGGACAGGGCCCTCGTACCTCTGGAAACACCATATATTTT.

The V and J genes are TRBV11-2 and TRBJ2-1; D not certain. The CDR3 totals 18 residues. The germline V gene encodes CDR1 SGHAT and CDR2 FQNNGV. V was shortened by 3 bases and J by 4 bases, with 22 bases between the two germline ends. The CDR3 coding sequence is TGTGCCAGCAGCTTCCCCCAAGGACCCGGTACTATGTACAATGAGCAGTTCTTC. Encoded protein: CASSFPQGPGTMYNEQFF.

This clone was counted once. The chain joins TRBV7-8 to TRBJ2-1, with 14 bases fitting TRBD2. The ends lost 6 bases at V and 3 bases at J; junction bases unmatched: 4. The length of the CDR3 is 16 residues. Germline V gene lookup returns CDR1 SGHVS and CDR2 FQNEAQ. CDR3 sequence reads: CASRSGTSGSYNEQFF. In nucleotides, the CDR3 is TGTGCCAGCAGGTCCGGGACTAGCGGGAGCTACAATGAGCAGTTCTTC.

The chain carries TRBV7-2 and TRBJ1-2, with D maybe TRBD1 (5 bases). Trimming cost V 5 bases and J 8 bases, with 21 bases left between them. The CDR3 runs to 15 residues. Per the germline V gene, CDR1 is SGHTA and CDR2 is FQGNSA. CDR3 amino acids: CASSPSWGFRDGYTF. The CDR3 DNA reads TGTGCCAGCAGCCCCTCTTGGGGGTTTCGGGACGGCTACACCTTC.